The 16 T cell receptor beta chains below all came from one sample that was sequenced in a study of molecular identifiers for immune sequencing clone quantification. TCRdb analysed the PCR reads with MiXCR anew, one entry per CDR3 protein. The table lists 50,000 to 70,000 distinct CDR3 sequences, roughly 20% of them singletons. The sequenced sample was naive CD8+ T cells from blood, with Jurkat cell RNA spiked in. Subset indicated: FACS-sorted CD8+CD4-CCR7+CD45RA+ naive T cells. The receptor set was obtained from a human donor in good health. Some libraries in this study had Jurkat cell RNA spiked in.

On this clonotype itself: This may come from a read error, since a much larger clone is one base off. The chain uses TRBV5-6 and TRBJ2-7; the match to TRBD2 covers 12 bases. The V segment lost 7 bases and the J segment 5 bases; nucleotides outside the gene matches: 13. Germline V CDR1 and CDR2: SGHDT, YYEEEE. The CDR3 sequence is 16 residues long. The CDR3 DNA reads TGTGCCAGCGGCCGGACTAGCGGGATGCCCTTGGACGAGCAGTACTTC. This sequence encodes CASGRTSGMPLDEQYF. The variable domain in full, with the rest retrieved from reference TRBV5-6 and TRBJ2-7, is DAGVTQSPTHLIKTRGQQVTLRCSPKSGHDTVSWYQQALGQGPQFIFQYYEEEERQRGNFPDRFSGHQFPNYSSELNVNALLLGDSALYLCASGRTSGMPLDEQYFGPGTRLTVT.

This chain connects TRBV6-2 or TRBV6-3 to TRBJ2-1; D gene ambiguous. Between the trimmed V and J ends, which lost 3 bases and 2 bases, there was a span of 11 bases. The CDR3 contains 15 residues. Per the germline V gene, CDR1 is MNHEY and CDR2 is SVGEGT. The CDR3 reads CASSYVSWAYNEQFF. In nucleotides, the CDR3 is TGTGCCAGCAGTTATGTTTCCTGGGCCTACAATGAGCAGTTCTTC.

This clonotype has at least ten counts. V and J are TRBV11-2 and TRBJ2-7; D might be TRBD1 (6 bases). This CDR3 contains 16 residues. Germline V gives CDR1 SGHAT, CDR2 FQNNGV. Trimming stripped 3 bases from V and 5 bases from J, with 20 bases between. CDR3 sequence (DNA): TGTGCCAGCAGCTTTGGGCAGGGGAATTCCCTTGACGAGCAGTACTTC. It translates to CASSFGQGNSLDEQYF.

The sample holds many counts of this clonotype. The V gene is TRBV20-1, the J gene TRBJ2-1; 9 bases fit TRBD1. V dropped 8 bases and J dropped 10; count of bases not matched to a gene: 9. The CDR3 totals 12 residues. CDR1 DFQATT and CDR2 SNEGSKA come from the germline V gene (reference sequence). CDR3 protein: CSLSTGGREQFF. Written as DNA, the CDR3 is TGCAGTCTGAGCACAGGGGGCCGAGAGCAGTTCTTC.

This rearrangement joins TRBV2 to TRBJ2-7; TRBD2 agrees at 11 bases. CDR1 SNHLY and CDR2 FYNNEI come from the germline V gene. This CDR3 region has 14 residues. J gave up 7 bases and V 2 bases, and 4 bases lay outside the gene matches. The CDR3 nucleotides read TGTGCCAGCAGTGAATATAGCGGGAGGGAGGAGCAGTACTTC. Amino acids: CASSEYSGREEQYF.

This clonotype was recorded many times. One junction end does not reproduce the germline sequence, and a read error may be involved. The V gene is TRBV27, the J gene TRBJ2-7; 7 bases map to TRBD2. The CDR3 has 13 residues. Germline values: CDR1 MNHEY, CDR2 SMNVEV (reference sequence). The CDR3 coding sequence is TGCGCCAGCAGTTTTACTAGCGTAAACGAGCAGTACTTC. This sequence encodes CASSFTSVNEQYF.

The chain uses TRBV19 and TRBJ2-3; D perhaps matches TRBD2 (5 bases). This CDR3 contains 12 residues. V was cut by 7 bases and J by 8 bases, with 13 bases left in between. Per germline, CDR1 LNHDA and CDR2 SQIVND (reference sequence). The CDR3 DNA reads as TGTGCCAGTACTAGCACGGGAATTACGCAGTATTTT. Protein sequence: CASTSTGITQYF.

The chain employs TRBV7-9 and TRBJ2-1; 9 bases align to TRBD2. Trimming at V came to 8 bases and at J to 12 bases, leaving 17 bases not matched to a gene. CDR1 is SEHNR and CDR2 is FQNEAQ in the germline V gene (reference sequence). This CDR3 region has 15 residues. The CDR3 protein is CASRPQGSGRLVQFF. The CDR3 DNA follows: TGTGCCAGCCGGCCCCAGGGTAGCGGGAGATTGGTGCAGTTCTTC.

About this clonotype: Just one base apart from a much larger clone, this may be a read error. The chain joins TRBV7-9 to TRBJ1-1; D gene unclear. Germline V lookup: CDR1 SEHNR, CDR2 FQNEAQ (reference sequence). CDR3 length equals 12 residues. CDR3 in DNA: TGTGCCAGCAGCTTAGCCATGGGAGAAGCTCTCTTT. Amino acid sequence: CASSLAMGEALF. Full variable domain (missing parts from reference TRBV7-9 and TRBJ1-1): DTGVSQNPRHKITKRGQNVTFRCDPISEHNRLYWYRQTLGQGPEFLTYFQNEAQLEKSRLLSDRFSAERPKGSFSTLEIQRTEQGDSAMYLCASSLAMGEALFGQGTRLTVV.

Many counts were recorded for this clonotype. Written as DNA, the CDR3 is TGTGCCAGCAGTTTAGACCCTAGCGGGAAATACAATGAGCAGTTCTTC. Protein sequence: CASSLDPSGKYNEQFF. The chain uses TRBV27 and TRBJ2-1; 9 bases agree with TRBD2. Germline loops: CDR1 MNHEY, CDR2 SMNVEV (reference sequence). V lost 2 bases and J lost 4; bases outside the gene matches: 6. The CDR3 is made up of 16 amino acids.

This clonotype was found many times. The rearrangement joins TRBV19 to TRBJ2-3; D unresolved. The CDR3 is 14 amino acids. Trimming left V 5 bases short and J 5 bases short, with 14 bases between. Germline V CDR1 and CDR2: LNHDA, SQIVND (reference sequence). CDR3 region: CASSLWAVGDTQYF. DNA for the CDR3: TGTGCCAGTAGTTTGTGGGCGGTGGGAGATACGCAGTATTTT.

With regard to this clonotype: A single base separates this from a much larger clone, so it may be a read error. The V call is TRBV7-9, the J call TRBJ2-7; the D gene could be TRBD1 or TRBD2 (6 bases each). Germline loops: CDR1 SEHNR, CDR2 FQNEAQ (reference sequence). CDR3 length: 14 amino acids. This CDR3 reads CASGLVGGAYEQYF. For the CDR3, the DNA is TGTGCCAGCGGCTTAGTCGGGGGCGCCTACGAGCAGTACTTC.

This clonotype was found many times. The chain uses TRBV20-1 and TRBJ2-7; no clear D gene. Germline lookup yields CDR1 DFQATT and CDR2 SNEGSKA (reference sequence). This CDR3 spans 14 amino acids. V was shortened by 1 base and J by 5 bases, with 15 bases between the two germline ends. The CDR3 spells CSARGGYPPNEQYF. CDR3 DNA: TGCAGTGCTAGAGGGGGATACCCCCCCAACGAGCAGTACTTC.

In this sample, this clonotype turned up many times. The chain uses TRBV3-1 and TRBJ2-1; a weak D match, TRBD1 (6 bases). This CDR3 region has 13 residues. Germline loops: CDR1 LGHDT, CDR2 YNNKEL (reference sequence). Trimming pared 9 bases from V and 0 bases from J, leaving 9 bases between. CDR3 coding DNA: TGTGCCAGGGGGGCGGACTCCTACAATGAGCAGTTCTTC. Amino acids: CARGADSYNEQFF.

This clonotype has a count of ten or more. The chain couples TRBV6-1 to TRBJ2-3; D might be TRBD1 or TRBD2, each matching 5 bases. Germline CDR1 is MNHNS and CDR2 is SASEGT. With 3 bases removed from V and 4 bases from J, the gap between germline ends came to 14 bases. The CDR3 spans 15 residues. The CDR3 DNA sequence: TGTGCCAGCAGTGATCTAGCCCCCAGGGCAGATACGCAGTATTTT. The encoded protein is CASSDLAPRADTQYF.

This clonotype was observed a few times. The chain uses TRBV27 and TRBJ2-3, with D tentatively TRBD2 (6 bases). The V gene's germline CDR1 is MNHEY and CDR2 SMNVEV (reference sequence). V was shortened by 6 bases and J by 8 bases, with 12 bases between the two germline ends. This CDR3 has 12 residues. The CDR3 region has the DNA TGTGCCAGCAGCGCGCCCGGGGGTACGCAGTATTTT. It encodes CASSAPGGTQYF.